This T cell receptor beta chain was sequenced in a study of blood T cells in healthy people across ages. PCR was performed a second time for 7 to 11 cycles using a sample-barcoded 5' primer and a J-beta primer mix. One entry per CDR3 protein results from TCRdb running MiXCR on the 5' RACE reads. The data contain approximately 800,000 distinct CDR3 sequences, 55% to 65% of them singletons. The germline gives CDR1 DFQATT, CDR2 SNEGSKA (reference sequence). Trimming cost V 2 bases and J 2 bases; bases outside gene matches: 9. The CDR3 sequence is 16 residues long. The rearrangement uses TRBV20-1 and TRBJ1-5, with 7 positions matching TRBD1. This TCR came from a man between 25 and 39 years old in good health. The sample taken for sequencing was blood. CDR3 sequence: CSARRADRDGNQPQHF. The CDR3 nucleotides are TGCAGTGCTAGAAGGGCCGACAGGGATGGCAATCAGCCCCAGCATTTT.